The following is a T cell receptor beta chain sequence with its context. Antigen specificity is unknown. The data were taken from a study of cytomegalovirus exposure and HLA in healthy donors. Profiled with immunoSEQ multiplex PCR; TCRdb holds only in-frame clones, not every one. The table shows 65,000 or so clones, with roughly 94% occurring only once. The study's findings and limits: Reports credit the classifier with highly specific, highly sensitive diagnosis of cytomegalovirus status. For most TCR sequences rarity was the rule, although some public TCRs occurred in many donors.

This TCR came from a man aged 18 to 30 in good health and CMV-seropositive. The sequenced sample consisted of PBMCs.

DNA for the CDR3: TGTGCCACCAGCGGCCTCGGGACAGTGGACACCGGGGAGCTGTTTTTT. It translates to CATSGLGTVDTGELFF. This chain uses TRBV15 with TRBJ2-2; 7 positions agree with TRBD1. Trimming took 5 bases from V and 3 from J; bases not matched to a gene: 9. Germline V lookup: CDR1 LNHNV, CDR2 YYDKDF (reference sequence). This CDR3 is 16 amino acids long.